Listed here is a single T cell receptor beta chain. In this sample, this clone turned up once. Its antigen remains unidentified. No much larger clone is present one base from it, and per-base qualities are unavailable. For sequencing of the TCRbeta CDR3 region, genomic DNA was extracted from the sorted cells. The immunoSEQ Assay was used to sequence the TCRbeta CDR3 regions. Drawn from immuneACCESS, this table holds only the in-frame rearrangements with V and J called that TCRdb kept. Clones are partly lost; checked studies trace under half to an unresolved V gene and leave the rest unexplained. In all, the sample holds roughly 97,000 clones, and around 85% of those were seen once. The ten largest account for more than 5.5% of the sample. The trial excluded patients who had a history of autoimmune disease or were on systemic immunosuppression. Peripheral blood for TCR sequencing was collected from all dose cohorts at baseline, on cycle 4 day 1, and on cycle 7 day 1. The samples were drawn from a first-in-human, open-label, multicenter phase I dose-escalation trial of ivuxolimab. The trial enrolled adults with locally advanced or metastatic head and neck squamous cell, hepatocellular, melanoma or renal cell carcinoma. Before TCR sequencing, CD4+ T cells and CD8+ T cells from peripheral blood were sorted into separate populations.

The data originate from a study of OX40 agonist ivuxolimab in advanced cancers. Regarding the study in general: Ivuxolimab, which targeted the costimulatory receptor OX40 (CD134), was an agonistic, fully human IgG2 monoclonal antibody. Intravenous ivuxolimab was administered to patients every 2 weeks at six dose levels: 0.01, 0.1, 0.3, 1.5, 3 and 10 mg/kg. Among the roughly 50 dose-escalation patients, about 20 had hepatocellular carcinoma, 15 or so melanoma, 9 renal cell carcinoma and 9 head and neck cancer. In the dose-escalation cohort, around 80% of patients were male, and the mean age was around 60 years with a range of roughly 23 to 79. Prior anti-PD-1, anti-PD-L1 or anti-CTLA-4 therapy was permitted, and approximately 39% of dose-escalation patients had received checkpoint inhibitors. Partial responses were achieved by three dose-escalation patients, of whom one had hepatocellular carcinoma and two had cutaneous melanoma. Peripheral TCRbeta sequencing aimed to test whether ivuxolimab altered TCR sequence diversity and caused clonal T-cell expansion. The paper covers the monotherapy dose-escalation part of the phase I ivuxolimab trial, which included N of about 50 patients. What the authors observed across the whole study: Low levels of normalized T-cell clonal expansion were also seen in some patients who did not respond. In partial responders in the 0.1-3.0 mg/kg groups, normalized peripheral clonal expansion was found to be among the lowest, especially among CD8+ T cells. Which antigens the clonally expanded peripheral T cells were specific for was not determined. At doses of 0.1 to 3.0 mg/kg, clonal expansion of both CD4+ and CD8+ T cells in blood was seen between baseline and week 6. After ivuxolimab, more expanded clones were found on average in CD8+ T cells than in CD4+ T cells.

The CDR3 contains 16 residues, cysteine and phenylalanine counted. Of all the DNA, just the CDR3 is kept, 48 bases in frame from base 1. The chain employs TRBV21-1 and TRBJ2-7; the listed D gene, TRBD2, was not tested against the DNA. TRBV21-1 is described as a pseudogene. The sample here was CD4+ or CD8+ T cells sorted from blood, taken in a trial of the OX40 agonist ivuxolimab. This clonotype was obtained from an adult with an advanced solid tumor such as melanoma, head and neck, liver or kidney cancer. The CDR3 has the sequence CASSIFQKDFTYEQYF. The nucleotides read TGTGCCAGCAGCATATTCCAAAAAGACTTTACCTACGAGCAGTACTTC.